Each of the 18 T cell receptor beta chains below was sequenced from the same sample in a study of identical twins. TCRdb reprocessed the 5' RACE reads with MiXCR, giving one entry per CDR3 protein. The table lists 420,000 or so distinct CDR3 sequences, approximately 18% of them singletons. What was sequenced was naive T cells sorted from blood. These receptors were collected from a man aged 45 to 65 in good health.

This clonotype has just a few counts. The rearrangement links TRBV4-2 to TRBJ1-2; the D gene is possibly TRBD1 (5 bases). Germline-derived CDR1 and CDR2 are LGHNA and YNFKEQ. The CDR3 extends over 14 amino acids. Trimming removed 4 bases at V and 0 bases at J, with 9 bases between. The CDR3, as DNA: TGTGCCAGCAGCCTGACAGACCCTAACTATGGCTACACCTTC. Amino acid sequence: CASSLTDPNYGYTF.

This chain links TRBV5-1 with TRBJ1-4; 12 bases map to TRBD1. Germline-derived CDR1 and CDR2 are SGHRS and YFSETQ. CDR3 length: 18 residues. The ends lost 4 bases at V and 8 bases at J; junction bases unmatched: 15. CDR3 DNA sequence: TGCGCCAGCAGCCCGGGACAGGGGGCGAAACGATTCTGGGAAAAACTGTTTTTT. Translated, it gives CASSPGQGAKRFWEKLFF.

The V call is TRBV6-2 or TRBV6-3, the J call TRBJ2-3; D may be TRBD2 (6 bases). Trimming pared 2 bases from V and 0 bases from J, leaving 12 bases between. CDR1 MNHEY and CDR2 SVGEGT come from the germline V gene. The CDR3 consists of 16 residues. This CDR3 reads CASSYRGGYSTDTQYF. The DNA of the CDR3 is TGTGCCAGCAGTTACCGGGGAGGATACAGCACAGATACGCAGTATTTT.

This clonotype occurred a few times. The CDR3 spells CASTSFGGEQYF. The CDR3 bases are TGTGCCAGCACGAGTTTTGGGGGCGAGCAGTACTTC. This chain links TRBV6-5 with TRBJ2-7, with D perhaps given as TRBD1 or TRBD2 (5 bases each). Per germline, CDR1 MNHEY and CDR2 SVGAGI. CDR3 length: 12 residues. V gave up 7 bases and J gave up 6 bases, with 13 bases separating them.

This clonotype was seen only a few times. The chain joins TRBV7-6 to TRBJ2-5, with 11 positions matching TRBD2. Germline CDR1 is SGHVS and CDR2 is FNYEAQ. Germline trimming cut 0 bases from V and 5 bases from J; bases unmatched to any gene: 11. The CDR3 is 18 amino acids. CDR3 sequence (DNA): TGTGCCAGCAGCTTAGCCGGGACTAGCGGCTCATCCTCGGAGACCCAGTACTTC. Its translation is CASSLAGTSGSSSETQYF.

This clonotype was counted at least ten times. This chain connects TRBV21-1 to TRBJ2-1; TRBD2 reflects the table's D call only, with no check against the DNA. TRBV21-1 is described as a pseudogene. The CDR3 is 18 residues long. CDR3 in amino acids: CASSKVDSGGPGYNEQFF. In DNA, the CDR3 is TGTGCCAGCAGCAAAGTGGATAGCGGGGGGCCGGGATACAATGAGCAGTTCTTC.

This clonotype was seen only a few times. The V gene is TRBV25-1, the J gene TRBJ2-1, with D uncertain. Germline lookup yields CDR1 MGHDK and CDR2 SYGVNS. The CDR3 extends over 14 amino acids. Deletions cut 6 bases from V and 3 bases from J, with 12 bases between. The CDR3 is CASRDLNRYNEQFF. CDR3 DNA sequence: TGTGCCAGCAGGGATTTAAACCGCTACAATGAGCAGTTCTTC.

The V and J genes are TRBV7-2 and TRBJ1-5; 7 bases align to TRBD1. V shed 5 bases, J shed 4 bases, and the junction held 8 bases outside the gene matches. The CDR3 spans 15 residues. The germline CDR1 and CDR2 sequences are SGHTA and FQGNSA. The CDR3 coding sequence is TGTGCCAGCAGCGCTAAGGGGGCTGGGAATCAGCCCCAGCATTTT. Amino acid sequence: CASSAKGAGNQPQHF.

There are a few counts of this clonotype. The rearrangement uses TRBV4-3 and TRBJ1-2; D not certain. The CDR3 is 18 amino acids. Trimming removed 0 bases from V and 4 bases from J, with 21 bases in between. CDR1 is LGHNA, CDR2 YSLEER, per germline. CDR3 DNA: TGCGCCAGCAGCCAAGATCCAGGCGGCGCTTCGGTATTCTATGGCTACACCTTC. The encoded protein is CASSQDPGGASVFYGYTF.

This clonotype was seen a handful of times. The chain links TRBV7-2 to TRBJ2-3; 8 positions match TRBD2. Germline trimming cut 6 bases from V and 6 bases from J; bases unmatched to any gene: 11. Germline-derived CDR1 and CDR2 are SGHTA and FQGNSA. CDR3 length: 15 amino acids. Here the CDR3 DNA reads TGTGCCAGCAGACATATTCCGGGAGGGCCCGATACGCAGTATTTT. It codes for CASRHIPGGPDTQYF.

The J gene is TRBJ2-3, the V gene TRBV2, with D possibly being TRBD1 (5 bases). V was shortened by 5 bases and J by 2 bases, with 14 bases between the two germline ends. From germline, CDR1 is SNHLY and CDR2 FYNNEI. The CDR3 loop spans 15 amino acids. The CDR3 nucleotides read TGTGCCAGCAGTCAACAGGCCAGCTACACAGATACGCAGTATTTT. This gives the protein CASSQQASYTDTQYF.

V is TRBV4-3 and J is TRBJ2-5; D uncertain. Germline lookup yields CDR1 LGHNA and CDR2 YSLEER. CDR3 length: 15 residues. Deletions cut 0 bases from V and 5 bases from J, with 13 bases between. CDR3 region: CASSQDDRAQETQYF. For the CDR3, the DNA is TGCGCCAGCAGCCAAGATGATAGGGCCCAGGAGACCCAGTACTTC.

This clonotype was seen a few times. CDR3 nucleotides: TGTGCCAGCAGCCCAGCGGGAGGGAACACCGGGGAGCTGTTTTTT. Translation: CASSPAGGNTGELFF. The chain employs TRBV12-3 or TRBV12-4 and TRBJ2-2; TRBD2 matches 9 bases. The trim removed 6 bases at V and 1 base at J, leaving 3 bases unmatched. There are 15 residues in the CDR3.

This clonotype has just a few counts. This chain connects TRBV12-3 or TRBV12-4 to TRBJ1-3; D is unclear. This CDR3 comprises 19 residues. Trimming left V 7 bases short and J 0 bases short, with 25 bases between. The chain's CDR3 is CASTPLKGRYRPSGNTIYF. CDR3 DNA sequence: TGTGCCAGCACCCCTTTGAAAGGAAGATACCGACCCTCTGGAAACACCATATATTTT.

This chain links TRBV11-2 with TRBJ2-7; TRBD1 aligns across 7 bases. Trimming cost V 3 bases and J 6 bases; bases outside gene matches: 11. The CDR3 spans 15 residues. In germline, CDR1 is SGHAT, CDR2 FQNNGV. CDR3 in amino acids: CASSFVPGQQSEQYF. CDR3 nucleotide sequence: TGTGCCAGCAGCTTCGTGCCGGGACAGCAGTCCGAGCAGTACTTC. The complete variable domain, with remaining parts taken from reference TRBV11-2 and TRBJ2-7, reads EAGVAQSPRYKIIEKRQSVAFWCNPISGHATLYWYQQILGQGPKLLIQFQNNGVVDDSQLPKDRFSAERLKGVDSTLKIQPAKLEDSAVYLCASSFVPGQQSEQYFGPGTRLTVT.

In its sample, this clonotype was seen a few times. The chain couples TRBV28 to TRBJ2-6; TRBD1 might be the D (5 bases). Trimming pared 8 bases from V and 4 bases from J, leaving 12 bases between. The CDR3 loop spans 14 amino acids. Germline assignment: CDR1 MDHEN and CDR2 SYDVKM. The CDR3 coding sequence is TGTGCCAGCCTGGGGCCGGCCGGGGCCAACGTCCTGACTTTC. Amino acids: CASLGPAGANVLTF.

V usage is TRBV4-3 and J usage is TRBJ1-5; D is unclear. The CDR3 covers 14 residues. V lost 0 bases to trimming and J lost 9 bases, with 12 bases between them. In germline, CDR1 is LGHNA, CDR2 YSLEER. CDR3 sequence: CASSQEPVSLPQHF. As DNA, the CDR3 is TGCGCCAGCAGCCAAGAACCAGTGAGCCTGCCCCAGCATTTT.

The chain employs TRBV4-3 and TRBJ2-4, with D unresolved. Germline V CDR1 and CDR2: LGHNA, YSLEER. V lost 0 bases to trimming and J lost 1 base, with 16 bases between them. The CDR3 is 18 amino acids. In DNA, the CDR3 is TGCGCCAGCAGCCAAGAGATATCGCTACTCTCGGCCAAAAACATTCAGTACTTC. It codes for CASSQEISLLSAKNIQYF.